This T cell receptor beta chain was obtained from a study of identical twins. Regarding the study as a whole: The study based its conclusions on cross-sectional statistical analysis and did not follow the same donors. There is a chance that invariant MAIT and iNKT cells partially muddied zero-insertion analyses.

This clonotype occurred a few times. Antigen: not known. Carrying unique molecular identifiers, the cDNA also gained a universal primer site through template switching. A single record per CDR3 protein comes from TCRdb applying MiXCR to the 5' RACE reads. The sample shows approximately 680,000 distinct CDR3 sequences, roughly 7.1% of them seen only once. Trimming cost V 2 bases and J 8 bases, with 22 bases left between them. The CDR3 loop spans 17 amino acids. Germline V gene lookup returns CDR1 LGHDT and CDR2 YNNKEL (reference sequence). This sample also appeared in a second study, on yellow fever vaccine responses in identical twins.

The TCR was taken from a woman aged 18-29 years in good health. This chain joins TRBV3-1 and TRBJ2-1; TRBD2 might be the D (5 bases). Material for sequencing was PBMCs. For the CDR3, the DNA is TGTGCCAGCAGCCAAAAGTTGTTAGCGCCTTTTGGCGATGAGCAGTTCTTC. This codes for CASSQKLLAPFGDEQFF.